This T cell receptor beta chain was captured in a study of blood T cells in healthy people across ages. Study overall: The template switching approach captured approximately one barcoded beta molecule for every two T cells. Notes on the study in general: Naive T cell percentage showed a strong correlation with the diversity of TCR beta.

V was clipped by 4 bases and J by 8 bases, with 21 bases between them. This CDR3 has 16 amino acids. Germline V gives CDR1 SGHAT, CDR2 FQNNGV. To note about this clonotype: Its antigen remains unidentified.

Then a second PCR, running roughly 7 to 11 cycles, was carried out with a sample-barcoded 5' primer and a J-beta primer mix. Each single sample gave us at least 3 million CDR3-containing paired-end reads. TCRdb redid the calling of the 5' RACE reads with MiXCR, one entry per CDR3 protein. Of fewer than 700,000 distinct CDR3 sequences in the sample, 40% to 50% were seen once. This TCR came from a man aged 80 or over in good health. The chain combines TRBV11-2 with TRBJ2-1; D may be TRBD2 (5 bases). Sequenced sample: blood. The CDR3, as DNA: TGTGCCAGCAGCTCTCGCCCGTCCCGCGATAGCGATGAGCAGTTCTTC. It translates to CASSSRPSRDSDEQFF.